The 19 T cell receptor beta chains given below trace back to one sample, sequenced in a study of cytomegalovirus exposure and HLA in healthy donors. The PCR was carried out with 60 Vbeta primers and 13 Jbeta primers. Profiled with immunoSEQ multiplex PCR; TCRdb holds only in-frame clones, not every one. The table shows around 140,000 clones, with about 9.1% occurring only once. Specimen: PBMCs. Receptors originate from a woman aged 40-49 years in good health and CMV-seropositive.

The V gene is TRBV19, the J gene TRBJ2-7; TRBD1 is a possible D gene (7 bases). The germline CDR1 and CDR2 sequences are LNHDA and SQIVND (reference sequence). This CDR3 region has 17 residues. V lost 2 bases, J lost 7 bases, and 24 bases lay in between. This CDR3 reads CASSISTRGQGGKEQYF. CDR3 sequence (DNA): TGTGCCAGTAGTATAAGTACCCGGGGGCAGGGGGGTAAGGAGCAGTACTTC. The whole variable domain, filled in from reference TRBV19 and TRBJ2-7, reads DGGITQSPKYLFRKEGQNVTLSCEQNLNHDAMYWYRQDPGQGLRLIYYSQIVNDFQKGDIAEGYSVSREKKESFPLTVTSAQKNPTAFYLCASSISTRGQGGKEQYFGPGTRLTVT.

The chain recombines TRBV7-7 with TRBJ1-1; weak D call: TRBD1 (5 bases). Trimming stripped 1 base from V and 0 bases from J, with 18 bases between. The CDR3 covers 18 residues. Germline V gene data show CDR1 as SSHAT and CDR2 as FNYEAQ (reference sequence). The CDR3 loop is CASSLGLTANKMNTEAFF. The DNA of the CDR3 is TGTGCCAGCAGCTTAGGTTTGACAGCAAACAAAATGAACACTGAAGCTTTCTTT.

The chain combines TRBV7-2 with TRBJ2-7, with 11 bases identical to TRBD2. Losses at the gene ends were 5 bases for V and 4 bases for J; bases not matched to a gene: 10. The CDR3 has 16 residues. The germline V gene has CDR1 SGHTA and CDR2 FQGNSA. DNA of the CDR3: TGTGCCAGCAGCCCTACGTCTAGCGGGGGGAAATACGAGCAGTACTTC. It translates to CASSPTSSGGKYEQYF.

The J gene is TRBJ1-2, the V gene TRBV19; possible D gene TRBD1, 5 bases. CDR3 length: 11 residues. Trimming shortened V by 5 bases and J by 7 bases, and 8 bases separated the two germline ends. The germline gives CDR1 LNHDA, CDR2 SQIVND (reference sequence). The CDR3 region is CASSSQGGYTF. The CDR3 nucleotides read TGTGCCAGTAGTTCCCAGGGTGGCTACACCTTC.

The chain couples TRBV21-1 to TRBJ1-1; the listed D gene, TRBD1, was not tested against the DNA. TRBV21-1 is shown as a pseudogene. CDR3 length: 20 residues. The CDR3 region is CASSKGDPDLRTGKDTEAFF. The DNA for the CDR3 is TGTGCCAGCAGCAAAGGGGATCCCGATCTGAGGACAGGGAAAGACACTGAAGCTTTCTTT.

The rearrangement links TRBV11-1 to TRBJ2-3; possible D gene TRBD1, 5 bases. The V gene's germline CDR1 is SGHAT and CDR2 FQDESV (reference sequence). Trimming removed 5 bases from V and 2 bases from J, with 14 bases in between. The CDR3 is 15 amino acids. CDR3 protein: CASSPFPTDTDTQYF. The DNA for the CDR3 is TGTGCCAGCAGCCCATTCCCGACAGACACAGATACGCAGTATTTT.

This clone was counted only a few times. The rearrangement links TRBV7-8 to TRBJ2-7, with TRBD1 matching over 7 bases. CDR1 and CDR2 from the germline V gene are SGHVS and FQNEAQ. The V and J ends lost 1 base and 6 bases, in that order; junction bases with no gene match: 6. The CDR3 is 14 amino acids. The CDR3 DNA reads as TGTGCCAGCAGCTTAGACAGGGGCGAGGGCGAGCAGTACTTC. Translation: CASSLDRGEGEQYF.

This clone has just a few counts. The chain links TRBV2 to TRBJ1-5; a weak D match, TRBD1 (5 bases). The ends were cut back, 6 bases at V and 1 base at J, with 25 bases in the middle. The CDR3 contains 19 residues. Germline-derived CDR1 and CDR2 are SNHLY and FYNNEI. The CDR3 nucleotides are TGTGCCAGCAGCGGGAGGCGAGGAACCCCAGGGTTCAGCAATCAGCCCCAGCATTTT. Translating it yields CASSGRRGTPGFSNQPQHF.

A word on this clone: Other DNA sequences in the same sample also yield this CDR3. The chain joins TRBV7-2 to TRBJ2-3, with TRBD2 identical over 7 bases. The length of the CDR3 is 14 residues. Trimming removed 0 bases from V and 3 bases from J; junction bases left unmatched: 0. Germline V gene data show CDR1 as SGHTA and CDR2 as FQGNSA. This CDR3 is CASSLAGGTDTQYF. DNA of the CDR3: TGTGCCAGCAGCTTAGCGGGGGGGACAGATACGCAGTATTTT.

The CDR3 DNA follows: TGTGCCAGCAGTGAGGGGGGGGACGGCTATGGCTACACCTTC. This encodes CASSEGGDGYGYTF. This chain uses TRBV6-4 with TRBJ1-2, with a possible D match to TRBD1 (5 bases). Germline V CDR1 and CDR2: MRHNA, SNTAGT. The CDR3 sequence is 14 residues long. The V gene lost 3 bases and the J gene lost 4 bases, with 12 bases spanning the gap.

The chain uses TRBV6-1 and TRBJ1-2, with TRBD1 matching 11 bases. The CDR3 contains 15 residues. V trimming: 3 bases; J trimming: 5 bases; junction bases outside the gene matches: 5. Germline V gene lookup returns CDR1 MNHNS and CDR2 SASEGT. The CDR3 region is CASSDGQGARYGYTF. The DNA for the CDR3 is TGTGCCAGCAGTGACGGACAGGGGGCGAGGTATGGCTACACCTTC.

The chain has TRBV5-1 and TRBJ2-3; 12 bases match TRBD2. Unmatched junction bases numbered 12, after V lost 4 bases and J lost 0 bases. Germline CDR1 reads SGHRS; CDR2 reads YFSETQ. This CDR3 spans 19 amino acids. CDR3 DNA sequence: TGCGCCAGCAGCACAAGTAGGACTAGCGGGGCTCATAGCACAGATACGCAGTATTTT. Its protein product is CASSTSRTSGAHSTDTQYF.

The chain is built from TRBV11-3 and TRBJ2-7; 8 nucleotides line up with TRBD1. Germline assignment: CDR1 SGHNT and CDR2 YENEEA. The ends lost 3 bases at V and 4 bases at J; junction bases unmatched: 5. The CDR3 length is 14 residues. Here the CDR3 reads CASSFQGAQYEQYF. CDR3 DNA sequence: TGTGCCAGCAGCTTCCAGGGGGCGCAGTACGAGCAGTACTTC.

The chain combines TRBV5-1 with TRBJ1-1; D is perhaps TRBD1 (6 bases). Germline CDR1 reads SGHRS; CDR2 reads YFSETQ. This CDR3 region has 13 residues. With 2 bases removed from V and 2 bases from J, the gap between germline ends came to 7 bases. CDR3 amino acids: CASSFRGNTEAFF. The CDR3 bases are TGCGCCAGCAGCTTCAGGGGTAACACTGAAGCTTTCTTT.

In its sample, this clone was seen a few times. The DNA of the CDR3 is TGCAGCGTTGATGACGGGAAGAACACTGAAGCTTTCTTT. Its translation is CSVDDGKNTEAFF. The V call is TRBV29-1, the J call TRBJ1-1; D is unclear. The V end was cut by 3 bases, the J end by 1 base, with 9 bases between. CDR1 is SQVTM, CDR2 ANQGSEA, per germline. CDR3 length: 13 residues.

The rearrangement joins TRBV2 to TRBJ1-2, with unresolved D. The CDR3 has 16 residues. Trimming removed 3 bases at V and 6 bases at J, with 20 bases between. The V gene's germline CDR1 is SNHLY and CDR2 FYNNEI. This CDR3 reads CASSEGEGIEFDGYTF. In DNA form, the CDR3 reads TGTGCCAGCAGTGAGGGCGAAGGCATAGAATTTGATGGCTACACCTTC.

The rearrangement links TRBV6-1 to TRBJ1-4, with TRBD1 identical over 7 bases. This CDR3 is built from 14 residues. Germline CDR1 reads MNHNS; CDR2 reads SASEGT. V lost 6 bases, J lost 4 bases, and 5 bases stayed unmatched. The CDR3 here is CASRLDRVNEKLFF. The DNA for the CDR3 is TGTGCCAGCAGACTCGACAGGGTTAATGAAAAACTGTTTTTT.

This clone has just a few counts. The rearrangement links TRBV9 to TRBJ2-1, with a weak D call TRBD2 (6 bases). The CDR3 is 16 residues long. The ends were cut back, 7 bases at V and 4 bases at J, with 21 bases in the middle. Looked up from germline, CDR1 is SGDLS and CDR2 is YYNGEE. CDR3: CASSPRGGAGYNEQFF. The CDR3 DNA sequence: TGTGCCAGCTCTCCCAGAGGCGGGGCGGGGTACAATGAGCAGTTCTTC.

This clone was counted only a few times. The rearrangement links TRBV7-2 to TRBJ2-3, with 7 bases fitting TRBD2. V gave up 7 bases and J gave up 0 bases; unmatched junction bases: 7. This CDR3 is built from 15 residues. Germline CDR1 SGHTA, CDR2 FQGNSA. DNA for the CDR3: TGTGCCAGCACCTCCCAGCGGGGTAGCACAGATACGCAGTATTTT. Amino acid sequence: CASTSQRGSTDTQYF.